The 5 T cell receptor beta chains in this list originate from one sample, sequenced in a study of T cell repertoires in ileal Crohn's disease. The time point: neoterminal ileum biopsy at postoperative endoscopy, about 6 months after surgery. Profiled with immunoSEQ multiplex PCR; TCRdb holds only in-frame clones, not every one. The repertoire consists of some 5,400 clones, with about 69% occurring once and the leading ten covering 29%. Sequencing input: ileal tissue. These receptor sequences come from an adult with Crohn's disease.

The chain joins TRBV7-2 to TRBJ1-1; D remains ambiguous. V gave up 1 base and J gave up 5 bases, with 8 bases separating them. Germline assignment: CDR1 SGHTA and CDR2 FQGNSA. CDR3 length equals 13 residues. The CDR3 protein is CASSLVLVTEAFF. The CDR3 DNA reads TGTGCCAGCAGCTTAGTTTTAGTTACTGAAGCTTTCTTT.

This chain uses TRBV7-3 with TRBJ2-1; 8 nucleotides line up with TRBD2. The V and J ends lost 3 bases and 4 bases, in that order; junction bases with no gene match: 5. Germline CDR1 and CDR2: SGHTA and FQGTGA. CDR3 length: 15 amino acids. The CDR3 reads CASSLLAGRYNEQFF. CDR3 DNA sequence: TGTGCCAGCAGCTTGTTAGCGGGAAGATACAATGAGCAGTTCTTC.

V is TRBV27 and J is TRBJ1-6, with 10 nucleotides matching TRBD1. Unmatched junction bases numbered 3, after V lost 6 bases and J lost 7 bases. The CDR3 runs 14 residues. The germline V gene has CDR1 MNHEY and CDR2 SMNVEV (reference sequence). CDR3 nucleotide sequence: TGTGCCAGCAGGGGACAGGGGTGGAATTCACCCCTCCACTTT. Protein product: CASRGQGWNSPLHF.

In its sample, this clone was seen a few times. The chain has TRBV27 and TRBJ2-1; 9 bases match TRBD2. The CDR3 has 16 amino acids. In germline, CDR1 is MNHEY, CDR2 SMNVEV (reference sequence). V was pared by 2 bases and J by 5 bases, with 7 bases of the junction left unmatched. CDR3 sequence (DNA): TGTGCCAGCAGTTTAATCGGGCTAGCGGGACACAATGAGCAGTTCTTC. Translating it yields CASSLIGLAGHNEQFF.

This sequence joins TRBV27 and TRBJ2-6; tentative D call: TRBD2 (7 bases). CDR3 length equals 19 residues. CDR1 and CDR2 from the germline V gene are MNHEY and SMNVEV (reference sequence). V was shortened by 8 bases and J by 1 base, with 24 bases between the two germline ends. The CDR3 sequence: CASRYKGGSPMSGANVLTF. In DNA, the CDR3 is TGTGCCAGCCGTTACAAGGGGGGGTCCCCTATGTCTGGGGCCAACGTCCTGACTTTC.